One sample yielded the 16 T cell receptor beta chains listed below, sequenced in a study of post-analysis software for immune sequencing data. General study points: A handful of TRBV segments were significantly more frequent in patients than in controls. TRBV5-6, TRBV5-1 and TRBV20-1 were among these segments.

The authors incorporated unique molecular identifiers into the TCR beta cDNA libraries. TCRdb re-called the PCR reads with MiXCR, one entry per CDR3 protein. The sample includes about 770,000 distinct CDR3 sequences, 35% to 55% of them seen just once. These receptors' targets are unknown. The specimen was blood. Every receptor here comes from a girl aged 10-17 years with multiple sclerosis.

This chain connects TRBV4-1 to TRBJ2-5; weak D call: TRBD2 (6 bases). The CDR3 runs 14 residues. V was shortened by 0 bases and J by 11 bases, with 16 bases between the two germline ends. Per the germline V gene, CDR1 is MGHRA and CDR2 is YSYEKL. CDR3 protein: CASSQEGSGNEQYF. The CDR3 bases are TGCGCCAGCAGCCAAGAGGGTAGCGGTAATGAGCAGTACTTC.

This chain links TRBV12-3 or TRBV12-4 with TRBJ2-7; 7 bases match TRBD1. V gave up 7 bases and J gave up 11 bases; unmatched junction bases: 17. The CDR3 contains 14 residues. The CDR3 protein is CASTLTGARVKEYF. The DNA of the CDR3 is TGTGCCAGCACACTAACAGGGGCACGGGTTAAGGAGTACTTC.

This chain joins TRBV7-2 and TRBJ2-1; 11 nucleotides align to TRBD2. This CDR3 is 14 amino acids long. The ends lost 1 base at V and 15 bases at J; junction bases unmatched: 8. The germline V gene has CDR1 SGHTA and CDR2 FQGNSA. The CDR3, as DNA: TGTGCCAGCAGCTTAGATGCTAGCGGGAGGTTACGGTTCTTC. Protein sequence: CASSLDASGRLRFF.

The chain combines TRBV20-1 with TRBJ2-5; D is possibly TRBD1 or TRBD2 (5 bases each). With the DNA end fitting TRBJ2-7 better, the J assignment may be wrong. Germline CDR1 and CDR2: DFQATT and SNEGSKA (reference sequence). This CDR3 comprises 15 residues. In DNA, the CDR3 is TGCAGTGCGCGACCGACCTGGGGGAATACCTTCGAGCAGTACTTC. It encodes CSARPTWGNTFEQYF.

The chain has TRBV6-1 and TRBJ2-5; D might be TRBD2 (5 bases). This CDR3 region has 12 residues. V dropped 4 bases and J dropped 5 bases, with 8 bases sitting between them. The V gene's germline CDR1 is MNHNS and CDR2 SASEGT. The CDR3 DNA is TGTGCCAGCAGTGCCCGAGGGGAGACCCAGTACTTC. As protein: CASSARGETQYF.

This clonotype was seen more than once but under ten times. CDR3 in DNA: TGCAGCGCCCCCCAGGCCGGAGTGAACACTGAAGCTTTCTTT. Protein sequence: CSAPQAGVNTEAFF. This chain connects TRBV29-1 to TRBJ1-1, with D uncertain. The CDR3 has 14 residues. Trimming took off 7 bases at V and 0 bases at J, with 15 bases between the two ends. In germline, CDR1 is SQVTM, CDR2 ANQGSEA.

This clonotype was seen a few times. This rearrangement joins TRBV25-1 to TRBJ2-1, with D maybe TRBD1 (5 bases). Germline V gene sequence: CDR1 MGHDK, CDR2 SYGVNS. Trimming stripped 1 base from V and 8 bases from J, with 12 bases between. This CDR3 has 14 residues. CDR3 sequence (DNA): TGTGCCAGCAGTGAATGGGGCCAGTTCGATGAGCAGTTCTTC. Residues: CASSEWGQFDEQFF.

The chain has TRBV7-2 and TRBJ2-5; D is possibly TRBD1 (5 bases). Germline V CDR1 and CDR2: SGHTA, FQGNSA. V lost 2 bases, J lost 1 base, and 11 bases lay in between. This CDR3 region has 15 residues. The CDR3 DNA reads TGTGCCAGCAGCTTACAGGGTTTTCTCCAAGAGACCCAGTACTTC. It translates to CASSLQGFLQETQYF.

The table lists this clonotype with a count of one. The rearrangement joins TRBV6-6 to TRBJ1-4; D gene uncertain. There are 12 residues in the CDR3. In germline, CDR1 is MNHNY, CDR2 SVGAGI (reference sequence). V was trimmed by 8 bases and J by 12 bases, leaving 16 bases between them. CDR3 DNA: TGTGCCAGCTTTGGACGTCAGTCGCAACTGTTTTTT. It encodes CASFGRQSQLFF.

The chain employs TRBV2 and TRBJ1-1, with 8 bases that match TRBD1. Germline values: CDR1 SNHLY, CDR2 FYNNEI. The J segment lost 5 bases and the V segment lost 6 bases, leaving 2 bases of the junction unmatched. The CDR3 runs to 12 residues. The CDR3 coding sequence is TGTGCCAGCAGCTGGACAGGGACTGAAGCTTTCTTT. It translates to CASSWTGTEAFF.

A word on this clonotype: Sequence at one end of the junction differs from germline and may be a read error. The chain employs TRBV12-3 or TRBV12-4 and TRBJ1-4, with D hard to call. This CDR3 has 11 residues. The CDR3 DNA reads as TGTGCCAGCAGGGTTAATGAACAACTGTTTTTT. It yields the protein CASRVNEQLFF.

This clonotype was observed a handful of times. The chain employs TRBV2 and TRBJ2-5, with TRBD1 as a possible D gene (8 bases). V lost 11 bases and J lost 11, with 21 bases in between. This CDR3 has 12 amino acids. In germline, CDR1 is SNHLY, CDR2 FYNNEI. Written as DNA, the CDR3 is TGTGCCGGGACCCAGGGGGCGCGGGAGCAGTACTTC. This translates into CAGTQGAREQYF.

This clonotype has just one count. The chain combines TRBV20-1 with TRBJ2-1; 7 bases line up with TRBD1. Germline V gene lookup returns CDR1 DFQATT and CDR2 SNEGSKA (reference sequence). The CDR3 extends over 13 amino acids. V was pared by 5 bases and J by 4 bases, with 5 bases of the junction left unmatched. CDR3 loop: CSAAGTEYNEQFF. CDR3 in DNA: TGCAGTGCTGCCGGGACAGAATACAATGAGCAGTTCTTC.

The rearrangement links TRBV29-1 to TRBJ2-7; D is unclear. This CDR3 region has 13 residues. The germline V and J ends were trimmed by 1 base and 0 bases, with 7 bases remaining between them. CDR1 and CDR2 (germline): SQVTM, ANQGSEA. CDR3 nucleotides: TGCAGCGTTGAAGGCTACAGCTCCTACGAGCAGTACTTC. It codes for CSVEGYSSYEQYF.

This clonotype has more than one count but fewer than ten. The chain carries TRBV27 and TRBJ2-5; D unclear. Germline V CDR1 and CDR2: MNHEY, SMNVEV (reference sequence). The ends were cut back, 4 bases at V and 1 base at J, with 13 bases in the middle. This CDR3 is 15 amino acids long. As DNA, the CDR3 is TGTGCCAGCAGTTCAAAATTTCAGATCCAAGAGACCCAGTACTTC. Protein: CASSSKFQIQETQYF.

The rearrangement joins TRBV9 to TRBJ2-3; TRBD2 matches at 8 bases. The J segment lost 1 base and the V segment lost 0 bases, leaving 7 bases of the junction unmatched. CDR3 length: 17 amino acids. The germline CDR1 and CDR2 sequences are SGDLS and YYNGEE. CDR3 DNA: TGTGCCAGCAGCGTAGCAATTAACGGGAGGGGCACAGATACGCAGTATTTT. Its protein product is CASSVAINGRGTDTQYF.